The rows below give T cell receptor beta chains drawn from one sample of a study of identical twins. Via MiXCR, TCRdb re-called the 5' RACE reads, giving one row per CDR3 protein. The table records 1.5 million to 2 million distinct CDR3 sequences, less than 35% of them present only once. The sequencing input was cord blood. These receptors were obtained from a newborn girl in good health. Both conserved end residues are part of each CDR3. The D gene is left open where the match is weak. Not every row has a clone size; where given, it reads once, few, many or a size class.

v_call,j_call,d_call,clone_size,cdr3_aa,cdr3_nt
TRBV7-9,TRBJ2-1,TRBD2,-,CASSPIKTSGRSNEQFF,TGTGCCAGCAGCCCTATTAAAACTAGCGGGAGGAGCAATGAGCAGTTCTTC
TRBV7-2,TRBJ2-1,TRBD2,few,CASSLGGSSGRAIFQFF,TGTGCCAGCAGCTTAGGGGGTTCCAGCGGGAGGGCCATATTTCAGTTCTTC
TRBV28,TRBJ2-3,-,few,CASRLRGGGDTQYF,TGTGCCAGCAGACTTAGGGGGGGAGGGGATACGCAGTATTTT
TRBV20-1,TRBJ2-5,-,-,CSAPTDIGVETQYF,TGCAGTGCCCCAACCGACATCGGGGTAGAGACCCAGTACTTC
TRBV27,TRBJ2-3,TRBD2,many,CASSTGLAGTDTQYF,TGTGCCAGCAGCACCGGACTAGCGGGCACAGATACGCAGTATTTT
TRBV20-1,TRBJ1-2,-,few,CSARGQTNYGYTF,TGCAGTGCTAGGGGACAAACTAACTATGGCTACACCTTC
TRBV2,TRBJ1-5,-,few,CASSEAPRQVRQPQHF,TGTGCCAGCAGTGAAGCCCCGCGACAGGTCAGACAGCCCCAGCATTTT
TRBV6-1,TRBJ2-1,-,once,CASSEGPSSSYEQFF,TGTGCCAGCAGTGAAGGGCCTAGTAGCTCCTACGAGCAGTTCTTC
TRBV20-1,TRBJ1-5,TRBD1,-,CSATEGAGNQPQHF,TGCAGTGCAACCGAGGGGGCAGGCAATCAGCCCCAGCATTTT
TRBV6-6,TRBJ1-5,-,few,CASSTQDHSNQPQHF,TGTGCCAGCAGTACCCAGGACCATAGCAATCAGCCCCAGCATTTT
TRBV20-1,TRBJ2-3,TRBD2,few,CSARLAGAPDTQYF,TGCAGTGCTAGACTAGCGGGAGCCCCAGATACGCAGTATTTT
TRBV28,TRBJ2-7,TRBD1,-,CASRTGGVYEQYF,TGTGCCAGCCGGACAGGGGGCGTCTACGAGCAGTACTTC
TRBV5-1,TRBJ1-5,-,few,CASSVDGGGNQPQHF,TGCGCCAGCAGCGTCGATGGGGGAGGCAATCAGCCCCAGCATTTT
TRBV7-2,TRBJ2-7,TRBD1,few,CASSQDRGWYEQYF,TGTGCCAGCAGCCAGGACAGGGGATGGTACGAGCAGTACTTC
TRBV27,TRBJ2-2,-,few,CASSWAASNTGELFF,TGTGCCAGCAGTTGGGCGGCTTCGAACACCGGGGAGCTGTTTTTT
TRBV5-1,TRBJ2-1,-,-,CASSLVPRDPIYNEQFF,TGCGCCAGCAGCTTGGTGCCGCGGGACCCTATCTACAATGAGCAGTTCTTC
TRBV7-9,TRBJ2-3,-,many,CASSLSGSNTDTQYF,TGTGCCAGCAGCTTATCAGGGAGTAATACAGATACGCAGTATTTT
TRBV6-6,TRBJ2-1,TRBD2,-,CASSSGASGSQYNQQFF,TGTGCCAGCAGTTCCGGGGCTAGCGGGAGTCAGTACAATCAGCAGTTCTTC
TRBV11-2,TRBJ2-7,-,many,CASSLSRVAEQYF,TGTGCCAGCAGCTTGAGCAGGGTTGCCGAGCAGTACTTC
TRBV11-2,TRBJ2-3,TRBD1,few,CASSPGQSFSTDTQYF,TGTGCCAGCAGCCCGGGACAGTCCTTTAGCACAGATACGCAGTATTTT
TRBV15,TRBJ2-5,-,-,CATSRGVIGGKETQYF,TGTGCCACCAGCAGGGGGGTGATCGGGGGCAAAGAGACCCAGTACTTC
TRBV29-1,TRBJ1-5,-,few,CSVVEQGNQPQHF,TGCAGCGTTGTAGAACAGGGCAATCAGCCCCAGCATTTT
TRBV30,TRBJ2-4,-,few,CAWSASRLAKNIQYF,TGTGCCTGGAGCGCATCCAGATTGGCCAAAAACATTCAGTACTTC
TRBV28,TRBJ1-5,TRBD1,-,CASSLGQEPQPQHF,TGTGCCAGCTCCCTAGGACAGGAACCTCAGCCCCAGCATTTT
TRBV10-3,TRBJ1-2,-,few,CAISVFRAPASYGYTF,TGTGCCATCAGTGTTTTCCGGGCCCCCGCGAGCTATGGCTACACCTTC
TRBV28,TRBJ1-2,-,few,CASSWGGQSYGYTF,TGTGCCAGCAGTTGGGGCGGACAGTCCTATGGCTACACCTTC
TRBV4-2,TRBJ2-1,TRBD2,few,CASSHLAEVPNEQFF,TGTGCCAGCAGCCATCTAGCGGAGGTCCCCAATGAGCAGTTCTTC
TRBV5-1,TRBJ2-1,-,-,CASRSLLTDRPRVQQFF,TGCGCCAGCCGCAGCTTACTGACAGACCGACCCCGGGTCCAGCAGTTCTTC
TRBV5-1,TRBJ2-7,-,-,CASSLTNRDEQYF,TGCGCCAGCAGCTTGACCAACAGGGACGAGCAGTACTTC
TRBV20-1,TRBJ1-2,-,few,CSAGPYINGYTF,TGCAGTGCTGGACCCTACATAAATGGCTACACCTTC
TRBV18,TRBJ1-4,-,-,CASSPPVGREKLFF,TGTGCCAGCTCACCACCCGTGGGCAGAGAAAAACTGTTTTTT
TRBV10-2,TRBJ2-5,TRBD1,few,CASSPWGDRGTETQYF,TGCGCCAGCAGTCCCTGGGGGGACAGGGGGACGGAGACCCAGTACTTC
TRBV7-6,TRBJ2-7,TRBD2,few,CASSYASGGTPKAYEQYF,TGTGCCAGCAGCTATGCTAGCGGGGGGACCCCGAAAGCCTACGAGCAGTACTTC
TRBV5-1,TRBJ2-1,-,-,CASSLGATNVPFF,TGCGCCAGCAGCTTGGGTGCGACTAACGTACCGTTCTTC
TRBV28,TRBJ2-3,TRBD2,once,CASSLRIGRTSGTRTDTQYF,TGTGCCAGCAGTTTAAGGATCGGGCGGACTAGCGGGACTAGAACAGATACGCAGTATTTT
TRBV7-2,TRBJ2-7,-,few,CASSLFPSSYEQYF,TGTGCCAGCAGCTTATTTCCGAGCTCCTACGAGCAGTACTTC
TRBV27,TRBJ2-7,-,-,CASSFARGRYEQYF,TGTGCCAGCAGTTTCGCCAGGGGGAGGTACGAGCAGTACTTC
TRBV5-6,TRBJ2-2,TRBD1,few,CASSLGTGVTGELFF,TGTGCCAGCAGCTTGGGGACAGGAGTAACCGGGGAGCTGTTTTTT
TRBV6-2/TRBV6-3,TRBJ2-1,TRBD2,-,CASRLTSGGGYEQFF,TGTGCCAGCAGGCTCACTAGCGGGGGTGGCTATGAGCAGTTCTTC
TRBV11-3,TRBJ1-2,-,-,CASSFATYWGGNYGYTF,TGTGCCAGCAGCTTTGCGACTTATTGGGGCGGGAACTATGGCTACACCTTC
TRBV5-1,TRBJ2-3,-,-,CASSLVAGKRGHTDTQYF,TGCGCCAGCAGCTTGGTTGCAGGGAAGAGGGGCCACACAGATACGCAGTATTTT
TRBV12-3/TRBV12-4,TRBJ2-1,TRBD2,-,CASSHSGGAPYNEQFF,TGTGCCAGCAGCCATAGCGGGGGGGCGCCCTACAATGAGCAGTTCTTC
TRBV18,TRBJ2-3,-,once,CASSPGDRSPGTQYF,TGTGCCAGCTCACCCGGGGACCGATCACCGGGTACGCAGTATTTT
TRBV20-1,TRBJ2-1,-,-,CSARKPVSSYNEQFF,TGCAGTGCCAGAAAACCGGTTAGCTCCTACAATGAGCAGTTCTTC
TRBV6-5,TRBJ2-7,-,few,CASSPLARPFYEQYF,TGTGCCAGCAGTCCTCTGGCTCGCCCATTCTACGAGCAGTACTTC
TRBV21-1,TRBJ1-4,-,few,CASSKATGLAYRPATNEKLFF,TGTGCCAGCAGCAAGGCTACCGGCCTGGCCTACCGGCCCGCAACTAATGAAAAACTGTTTTTT
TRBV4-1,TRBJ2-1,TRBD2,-,CASSPQAGESYNEQFF,TGCGCCAGCAGCCCCCAAGCGGGAGAATCCTACAATGAGCAGTTCTTC
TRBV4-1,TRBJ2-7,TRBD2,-,CASSQASGGASEYEQYF,TGCGCCAGCAGCCAAGCTAGCGGGGGGGCCTCAGAGTACGAGCAGTACTTC
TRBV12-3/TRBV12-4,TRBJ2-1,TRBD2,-,CASSPGSGTSGPRGEQFF,TGTGCCAGCAGCCCGGGTTCTGGGACTAGCGGACCAAGGGGTGAGCAGTTCTTC
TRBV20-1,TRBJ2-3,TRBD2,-,CSALAGGDTQYF,TGCAGTGCGTTAGCGGGAGGGGATACGCAGTATTTT
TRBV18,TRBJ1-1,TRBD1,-,CASSPRTTGVANTEAFF,TGTGCCAGCTCACCACGTACGACAGGGGTCGCGAACACTGAAGCTTTCTTT
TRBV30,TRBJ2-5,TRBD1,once,CARSAGTGEETQYF,TGTGCCCGGAGTGCCGGGACAGGGGAGGAGACCCAGTACTTC
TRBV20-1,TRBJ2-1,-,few,CSRNKGYEQFF,TGCAGTCGAAATAAGGGCTATGAGCAGTTCTTC
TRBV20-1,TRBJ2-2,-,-,CSAKGNAAYGELFF,TGCAGTGCCAAGGGAAATGCGGCGTACGGGGAGCTGTTTTTT
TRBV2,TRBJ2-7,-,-,CASSEFLGVRDEQYF,TGTGCCAGCAGTGAGTTTCTTGGCGTCCGGGACGAGCAGTACTTC
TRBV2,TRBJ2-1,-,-,CASSVEDRQFF,TGTGCCAGCAGTGTCGAGGACAGGCAGTTCTTC
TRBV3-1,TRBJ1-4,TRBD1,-,CASSPLGQGSEKLFF,TGTGCCAGCAGCCCTCTCGGACAGGGGAGTGAAAAACTGTTTTTT
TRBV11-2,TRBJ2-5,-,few,CASSLYARETQYF,TGTGCCAGCAGCTTATACGCCCGCGAGACCCAGTACTTC
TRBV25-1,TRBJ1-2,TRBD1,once,CASSGSDRAYGYTF,TGTGCCAGCAGTGGGTCGGACAGGGCCTATGGCTACACCTTC
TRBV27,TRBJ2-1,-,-,CASNPKVGSYNEQFF,TGTGCCAGCAACCCCAAGGTGGGCTCCTACAATGAGCAGTTCTTC